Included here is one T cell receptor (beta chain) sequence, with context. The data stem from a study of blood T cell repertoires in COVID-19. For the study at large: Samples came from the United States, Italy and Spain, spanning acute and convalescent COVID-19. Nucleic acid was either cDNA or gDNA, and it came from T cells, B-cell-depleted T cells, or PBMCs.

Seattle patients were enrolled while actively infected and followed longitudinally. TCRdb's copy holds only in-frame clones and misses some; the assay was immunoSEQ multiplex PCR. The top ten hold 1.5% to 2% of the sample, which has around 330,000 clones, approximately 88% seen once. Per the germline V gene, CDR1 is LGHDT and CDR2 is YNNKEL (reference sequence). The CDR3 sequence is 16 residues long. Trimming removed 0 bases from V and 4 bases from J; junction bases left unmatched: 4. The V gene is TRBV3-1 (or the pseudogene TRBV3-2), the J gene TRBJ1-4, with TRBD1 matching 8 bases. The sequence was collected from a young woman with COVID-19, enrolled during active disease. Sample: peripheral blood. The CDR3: CASSQDFGTGNEKLFF. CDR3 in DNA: TGTGCCAGCAGCCAAGATTTTGGGACAGGTAATGAAAAACTGTTTTTT.